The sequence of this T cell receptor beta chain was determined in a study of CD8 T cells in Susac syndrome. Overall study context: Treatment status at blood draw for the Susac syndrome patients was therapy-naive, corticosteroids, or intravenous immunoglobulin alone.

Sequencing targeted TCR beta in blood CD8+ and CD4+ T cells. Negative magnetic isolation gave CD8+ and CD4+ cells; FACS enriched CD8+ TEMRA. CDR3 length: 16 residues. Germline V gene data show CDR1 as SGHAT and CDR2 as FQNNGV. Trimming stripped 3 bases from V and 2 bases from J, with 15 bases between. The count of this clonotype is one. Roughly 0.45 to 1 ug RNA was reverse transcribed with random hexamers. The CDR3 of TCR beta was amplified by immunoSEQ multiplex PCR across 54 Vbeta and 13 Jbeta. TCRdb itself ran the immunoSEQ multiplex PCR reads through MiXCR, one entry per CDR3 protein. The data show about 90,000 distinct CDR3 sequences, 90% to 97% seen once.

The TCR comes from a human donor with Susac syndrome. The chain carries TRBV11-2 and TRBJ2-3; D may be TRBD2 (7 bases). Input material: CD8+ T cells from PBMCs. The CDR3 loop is CASSFRGGAITDTQYF. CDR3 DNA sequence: TGTGCCAGCAGCTTTCGAGGGGGGGCGATCACAGATACGCAGTATTTT.